One sample yielded the 22 T cell receptor beta chains listed below, sequenced in a study of PD-L1 blockade in urothelial cancer. Method: immunoSEQ multiplex PCR; TCRdb's copy keeps in-frame clones and lacks some. The table records under 40,000 clones, more than 75% of them present only once. The sequencing here drew on PBMCs, taken around atezolizumab (anti-PD-L1) treatment. The receptor set was obtained from a man in his fifties with urothelial cancer.

The chain uses TRBV5-5 and TRBJ1-2, with D possibly being TRBD1 (6 bases). CDR3 length equals 13 residues. Germline V gene data show CDR1 as SGHKS and CDR2 as YYEKEE (reference sequence). V was shortened by 4 bases and J by 1 base, with 8 bases between the two germline ends. Written as DNA, the CDR3 is TGTGCCAGCAGCCCGGACAGTAACTATGGCTACACCTTC. It translates to CASSPDSNYGYTF.

The V call is TRBV28, the J call TRBJ2-1; TRBD2 is a possible D gene (6 bases). Germline CDR1 MDHEN, CDR2 SYDVKM. The V gene lost 1 base and the J gene lost 10 bases, with 8 bases spanning the gap. The CDR3 loop spans 12 amino acids. CDR3 in amino acids: CASSLLAGEQFF. CDR3 nucleotides: TGTGCCAGCAGTTTATTGGCGGGGGAGCAGTTCTTC.

V usage is TRBV5-6 and J usage is TRBJ1-5; D is unclear. Germline V CDR1 and CDR2: SGHDT, YYEEEE. The CDR3 runs 13 residues. Deletions cut 2 bases from V and 6 bases from J, with 9 bases between. Here the CDR3 reads CASSFANFQPQHF. The CDR3 coding sequence is TGTGCCAGCAGCTTCGCTAATTTTCAGCCCCAGCATTTT.

This clone was observed a handful of times. The chain uses TRBV6-1 and TRBJ1-5; D gene ambiguous. V dropped 0 bases and J dropped 6 bases, with 6 bases sitting between them. The CDR3 spans 13 residues. Germline lookup yields CDR1 MNHNS and CDR2 SASEGT. The chain's CDR3 is CASSEAAGQPQHF. CDR3 DNA sequence: TGTGCCAGCAGTGAAGCGGCTGGTCAGCCCCAGCATTTT.

The chain recombines TRBV27 with TRBJ1-2; TRBD1 is a possible D gene (6 bases). The CDR3 length is 15 residues. Trimming took off 2 bases at V and 8 bases at J, with 18 bases between the two ends. Germline assignment: CDR1 MNHEY and CDR2 SMNVEV (reference sequence). The CDR3 DNA reads TGTGCCAGCAGTTTAAGCCCGGGGCAGGGGAACGGCTACACCTTC. Translation: CASSLSPGQGNGYTF.

The chain employs TRBV7-2 and TRBJ1-2; TRBD1 might be the D (6 bases). Germline CDR1 SGHTA, CDR2 FQGNSA. The CDR3 spans 17 residues. V gave up 5 bases and J gave up 2 bases, with 21 bases separating them. CDR3: CASSKRDTEAINYGYTF. The DNA for the CDR3 is TGTGCCAGCAGCAAGCGGGACACCGAAGCAATAAACTATGGCTACACCTTC.

Concerning this clone itself: Because the CDR3 is missing its conserved closing phenylalanine or tryptophan, this is likely a read error. The DNA is left out, because the CDR3 cannot be placed on it with certainty; the CDR3 is given as TCRdb lists it. The chain combines TRBV5-7 with TRBJ1-1; no check of the table's D call, TRBD1, against the DNA was made. TRBV5-7 is recorded as an ORF, its role being uncertain. The CDR3 region is 10 residues in length, termini included. CDR3 residues: CASSLRDTPQ.

V gene TRBV2 combines with J gene TRBJ1-5; D is ambiguous. V lost 5 bases to trimming and J lost 0 bases, with 8 bases between them. The V gene's germline CDR1 is SNHLY and CDR2 FYNNEI. The CDR3 has 14 amino acids. CDR3 coding DNA: TGTGCCAGCAGTAACGACAATAGCAATCAGCCCCAGCATTTT. It yields the protein CASSNDNSNQPQHF.

This clone is medium-sized in the sample. This sequence joins TRBV30 and TRBJ2-1; 9 nucleotides match TRBD2. Looked up from germline, CDR1 is GTSNPN and CDR2 is SVGIG (reference sequence). Trimming took 0 bases from V and 0 from J; bases not matched to a gene: 6. The CDR3 is made up of 17 amino acids. The CDR3 DNA reads as TGTGCCTGGAGTGTCGGTGGCGGGAGGGTCTCCTACAATGAGCAGTTCTTC. This translates into CAWSVGGGRVSYNEQFF.

V and J are TRBV13 and TRBJ2-7; weak D call: TRBD2 (6 bases). The ends were cut back, 5 bases at V and 5 bases at J, with 16 bases in the middle. The CDR3 runs to 14 residues. CDR1 and CDR2 (germline): PRHDT, FYEKMQ (reference sequence). The CDR3 coding sequence is TGTGCCAGCAGCGAGCCTGGGAGGAACCACGAGCAGTACTTC. Its protein product is CASSEPGRNHEQYF.

The CDR3 protein is CASSVTSYEQYF. In nucleotides, the CDR3 is TGCGCCAGCAGTGTGACTTCCTACGAGCAGTACTTC. The V and J genes are TRBV10-2 and TRBJ2-7; D gene uncertain. The V end was cut by 4 bases, the J end by 1 base, with 5 bases between. The germline V gene has CDR1 WSHSY and CDR2 SAAADI. This CDR3 comprises 12 residues.

The rearrangement joins TRBV18 to TRBJ1-5; 10 bases match TRBD1. The CDR3 has 18 amino acids. V gave up 2 bases and J gave up 0 bases; unmatched junction bases: 7. Looked up from germline, CDR1 is KGHSH and CDR2 is LQKENI. The CDR3 is CASSPGTGVGYSNQPQHF. In DNA, the CDR3 is TGTGCCAGCTCACCAGGGACAGGGGTGGGATATAGCAATCAGCCCCAGCATTTT.

V gene TRBV10-2 combines with J gene TRBJ2-3; 8 positions agree with TRBD2. The V and J ends lost 0 bases and 12 bases, in that order; junction bases with no gene match: 5. This CDR3 has 13 amino acids. The V gene's germline CDR1 is WSHSY and CDR2 SAAADI. For the CDR3, the DNA is TGCGCCAGCAGTGAGTCTCCCGGGACTAGTCAGTATTTT. Amino acid sequence: CASSESPGTSQYF.

The chain couples TRBV9 to TRBJ2-3, with 8 bases fitting TRBD1. The J segment lost 2 bases and the V segment lost 3 bases, leaving 2 bases of the junction unmatched. The germline CDR1 and CDR2 sequences are SGDLS and YYNGEE. The CDR3 length is 14 residues. The CDR3 DNA follows: TGTGCCAGCAGCGGGACAGGGTTCACAGATACGCAGTATTTT. It specifies CASSGTGFTDTQYF.

This clone is a singleton in its sample. The chain carries TRBV6-5 and TRBJ2-1; 9 bases match TRBD2. CDR1 is MNHEY, CDR2 SVGAGI, per germline. This CDR3 region has 14 residues. Trimming cost V 6 bases and J 7 bases; bases outside gene matches: 7. Written as DNA, the CDR3 is TGTGCCAGCAGCTTCGGGACTAGCCGGAATGAGCAGTTCTTC. It specifies CASSFGTSRNEQFF.

This clone was detected a few times. The chain has TRBV11-2 and TRBJ2-2; D gene ambiguous. CDR3 length: 14 amino acids. V lost 5 bases, J lost 2 bases, and 9 bases lay in between. Germline V gives CDR1 SGHAT, CDR2 FQNNGV. For the CDR3, the DNA is TGTGCCAGCAGCGCAGACATTAACACCGGGGAGCTGTTTTTT. It specifies CASSADINTGELFF.

The V and J genes are TRBV6-1 and TRBJ1-5, with unresolved D. V dropped 2 bases and J dropped 5 bases, with 7 bases sitting between them. The germline CDR1 and CDR2 sequences are MNHNS and SASEGT. The CDR3 covers 13 residues. CDR3 nucleotides: TGTGCCAGCAGTGAATTGGCCCATCAGCCCCAGCATTTT. Translating it yields CASSELAHQPQHF.

The V call is TRBV7-2, the J call TRBJ1-1; D ambiguous. This CDR3 contains 14 residues. With 3 bases removed from V and 4 bases from J, the gap between germline ends came to 12 bases. CDR1 and CDR2 from the germline V gene are SGHTA and FQGNSA. CDR3 amino acids: CASSFSIGSTEAFF. CDR3 in DNA: TGTGCCAGCAGCTTTTCGATTGGGAGCACTGAAGCTTTCTTT.

J is TRBJ1-1 and V is TRBV5-1, with 9 bases identical to TRBD1. Germline V gene sequence: CDR1 SGHRS, CDR2 YFSETQ. This CDR3 region has 15 residues. Trimming took 7 bases from V and 3 from J; bases not matched to a gene: 10. The CDR3 protein is CASRPGTGSDTEAFF. Here the CDR3 DNA reads TGCGCCAGCCGTCCCGGGACAGGGTCCGACACTGAAGCTTTCTTT.

The chain uses TRBV11-2 and TRBJ2-1, with TRBD1 identical over 7 bases. The J segment lost 4 bases and the V segment lost 5 bases, leaving 14 bases of the junction unmatched. This CDR3 has 17 amino acids. Germline-derived CDR1 and CDR2 are SGHAT and FQNNGV. This CDR3 is CASSRNRTGRVYNEQFF. Here the CDR3 DNA reads TGTGCCAGCAGCCGGAACAGGACAGGCCGCGTGTACAATGAGCAGTTCTTC.

The CDR3 sequence is CASTPGLAYNEQFF. CDR3 nucleotides: TGTGCCAGCACTCCGGGACTAGCCTACAATGAGCAGTTCTTC. V usage is TRBV6-1 and J usage is TRBJ2-1; TRBD2 matches at 8 bases. Germline V lookup: CDR1 MNHNS, CDR2 SASEGT. The CDR3 consists of 14 residues. With V trimmed by 7 bases and J by 2 bases, 4 bases remained unmatched.

The V and J genes are TRBV28 and TRBJ2-7; TRBD2 is a possible D gene (5 bases). Germline lookup yields CDR1 MDHEN and CDR2 SYDVKM. This CDR3 contains 19 residues. The V end lost 5 bases, the J end lost 3 bases, and 29 bases lay between the germline ends. As DNA, the CDR3 is TGTGCCAGCAGTAACCGGGTCTACGGTCGCGGGTCTGTGGTCTACGAGCAGTACTTC. This translates into CASSNRVYGRGSVVYEQYF. The whole variable domain, remainder taken from reference TRBV28 and TRBJ2-7, is DVKVTQSSRYLVKRTGEKVFLECVQDMDHENMFWYRQDPGLGLRLIYFSYDVKMKEKGDIPEGYSVSREKKERFSLILESASTNQTSMYLCASSNRVYGRGSVVYEQYFGPGTRLTVT.